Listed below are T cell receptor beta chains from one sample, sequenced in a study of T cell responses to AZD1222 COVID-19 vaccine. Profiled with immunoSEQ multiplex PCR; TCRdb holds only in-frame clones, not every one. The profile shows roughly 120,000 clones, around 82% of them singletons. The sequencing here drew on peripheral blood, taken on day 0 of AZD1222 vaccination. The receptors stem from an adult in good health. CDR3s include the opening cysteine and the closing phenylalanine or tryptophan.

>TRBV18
CASSLAGTSLRETQYF
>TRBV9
CASSGIGSFSHNEQFF
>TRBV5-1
CASSLAGGSDEQFF
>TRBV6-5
CASNDRGRVGNEQYF
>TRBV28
CASSSQFGGDSPYINEQFF
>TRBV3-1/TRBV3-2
CASSLAVAKNIQYF
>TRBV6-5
CASSMRQLEMPQHF
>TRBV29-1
CSALTGSSYNEQFF
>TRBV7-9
CASSPLAGGAYEQYF
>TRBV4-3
CASSQDFYEQYF
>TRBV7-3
CASSAPGDMNTGELFF
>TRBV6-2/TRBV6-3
CASSRTGEEKLFF
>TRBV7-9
CASSSGRFEAFF
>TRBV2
CASTVESGNQPQHF
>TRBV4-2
CASSPLGSTDTQYF
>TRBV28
CASSSSGTGKNIQYF
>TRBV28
CASSLWAENYGYTF
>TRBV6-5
CASSPQTDSVLGYTF
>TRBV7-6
CASSLGLANSGELFF
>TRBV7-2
CASSSGSNTGELFF
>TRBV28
CASSFTPGLGIHEQFF
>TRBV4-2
CASSQEAGQANTEAFF
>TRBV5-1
CASSLWSVQETQYF
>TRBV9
CASSVAQGTSFIGELFF
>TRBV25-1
CASSESGRGTNEKLFF
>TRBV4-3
CASSLTVTGELFF
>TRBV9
CASSAFTAPLQTQYF
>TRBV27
CASSLASSGGGGYTF
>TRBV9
CASSLGTGDQPQHF
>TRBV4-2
CASSQDNGVAGEQFF
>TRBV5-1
CASSRQGDTDTQYF
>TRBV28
CASRGGQGTGNTIYF
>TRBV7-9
CASSEDRRIPPLHF
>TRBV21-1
CASSFGGRGSYNSPLHF
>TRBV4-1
CASSPEANYGYTF
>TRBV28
CASSFLGQETQYF
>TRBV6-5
CASSTSGTGYYEQYF
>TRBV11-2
CASSQSKDQPQHF
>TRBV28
CASRAGNNSPLHF
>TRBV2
CASTASGFGEQYF
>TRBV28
CASISLSSSNYGYTF
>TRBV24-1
CATSDFRRRHNEQFF
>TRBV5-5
CASSWGDRGRGVDGYTF
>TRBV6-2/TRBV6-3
CASSDGTGDRGYTF